The 8 T cell receptor beta chains below come from one sample, sequenced in a study of vaccination and CD4 T cells after COVID-19. The antigens these receptors bind are not known. Treatment indicated: approximately 9-day PBMC culture with coronavirus spike peptide pools or control peptides (ViraFEST assay). Collection of the unexposed donor's CD4+ T cells took place before the COVID-19 pandemic (2011-2018). Once obtained from cultured CD4+ T cells, the DNA was sequenced using the Oncomine TCR Beta short-read assay. Genomic DNA was isolated from cultured CD4+ T cells. TCRdb itself ran the PCR reads through MiXCR, one entry per CDR3 protein. The sample records roughly 7,500 distinct CDR3 sequences, 35% to 45% being singletons. The material sequenced was CD4+ T cells from blood, cultured in vitro. Every receptor here comes from a human donor in good health.

This clonotype was seen a single time. V usage is TRBV7-9 and J usage is TRBJ2-7, with D tentatively TRBD1 or TRBD2 (5 bases each). Trimming removed 5 bases at V and 0 bases at J, with 14 bases between. Per the germline V gene, CDR1 is SEHNR and CDR2 is FQNEAQ (reference sequence). This CDR3 is 15 amino acids long. The DNA of the CDR3 is TGTGCCAGCAGCAAACGGGACGGACCCTCCTACGAGCAGTACTTC. Translating it yields CASSKRDGPSYEQYF.

The chain joins TRBV4-3 to TRBJ1-6; D perhaps matches TRBD1 (6 bases). The CDR3 spans 15 residues. CDR1 is LGHNA, CDR2 YSLEER, per germline. Trimming stripped 4 bases from V and 7 bases from J, with 14 bases between. The CDR3 region is CASSPTADRNSPLHF. For the CDR3, the DNA is TGCGCCAGCAGCCCAACGGCCGACAGGAATTCACCCCTCCACTTT.

The chain couples TRBV20-1 to TRBJ2-1; D not resolved. The CDR3 has 14 residues. V was shortened by 0 bases and J by 3 bases, with 9 bases between the two germline ends. Germline V gene sequence: CDR1 DFQATT, CDR2 SNEGSKA (reference sequence). The chain's CDR3 is CSARDLDFYNEQFF. The CDR3 nucleotides are TGCAGTGCTAGAGATCTGGATTTCTACAATGAGCAGTTCTTC.

This clonotype was counted a few times. V and J are TRBV20-1 and TRBJ1-5; 9 bases map to TRBD1. The CDR3 is 15 amino acids. Trimming cost V 4 bases and J 4 bases; bases outside gene matches: 8. Germline V gene data show CDR1 as DFQATT and CDR2 as SNEGSKA (reference sequence). The CDR3: CSAKTGTGKNQPQHF. CDR3 DNA: TGCAGTGCTAAAACCGGGACAGGGAAAAATCAGCCCCAGCATTTT.

The table lists this clonotype with a count of one. The chain is built from TRBV19 and TRBJ1-5; D call uncertain. Looked up from germline, CDR1 is LNHDA and CDR2 is SQIVND (reference sequence). Between the trimmed V and J ends, which lost 3 bases and 6 bases, there was a span of 6 bases. The CDR3 covers 12 residues. The CDR3, as DNA: TGTGCCAGTAGTATCGGCCGTCAGCCCCAGCATTTT. Translation gives CASSIGRQPQHF.

Note on this clonotype: A clone one base away is much larger, so this may be a read error. This chain uses TRBV27 with TRBJ1-5, with D possibly being TRBD1 (6 bases). The germline V gene encodes CDR1 MNHEY and CDR2 SMNVEV (reference sequence). V dropped 5 bases and J dropped 5 bases, with 13 bases sitting between them. This CDR3 has 14 amino acids. In DNA, the CDR3 is TGTGCCAGCAGTGAACAGGGCCACCATCAGCCCCAGCATTTT. Its protein product is CASSEQGHHQPQHF.

This clonotype turned up a few times. The gene calls are TRBV7-2 and TRBJ2-1, with D perhaps TRBD1 or TRBD2 (5 bases each). The V end lost 5 bases, the J end lost 7 bases, and 21 bases lay between the germline ends. Per germline, CDR1 SGHTA and CDR2 FQGNSA. The CDR3 covers 16 residues. CDR3 loop: CASSLELARGMNEQFF. The CDR3 DNA reads TGTGCCAGCAGCCTCGAGCTAGCTAGGGGAATGAATGAGCAGTTCTTC.

Comments on this clonotype: One junction end disagrees with the germline gene, perhaps due to a read error. The V and J genes are TRBV7-7 and TRBJ2-2; unclear D gene. From germline, CDR1 is SSHAT and CDR2 FNYEAQ (reference sequence). The CDR3 has 14 residues. The CDR3 region is CASSLEGFGGELFF. The CDR3 coding sequence is TGTGCTAGCAGCTTAGAAGGGTTTGGCGGGGAGCTGTTTTTT.